These T cell receptor beta chains were read from a single sample in a study of graft-versus-host responses after intestinal transplantation. Clones were read by immunoSEQ multiplex PCR, and TCRdb kept only the in-frame ones, dropping some. The repertoire holds about 6,800 clones, with roughly 24% as singletons. The starting material was alloreactive CD4+ T cells from a mixed lymphocyte reaction culture, obtained before intestinal transplant. Every receptor here comes from a human patient who received an intestinal transplant. Each CDR3 is given with its conserved first and last residue. D genes are given only for firm matches. Size is stated for part of the rows, as once, few or many counts, or as a class when the clone is expanded.

CDR3 DNA: TGTGCCAGCAGCTGGGGTACGGGATCCGTTTCTAGCACAGATACGCAGTATTTT; CDR3 protein: CASSWGTGSVSSTDTQYF; D gene: NA; V gene: TRBV11-2; clone size: NA; J gene: TRBJ2-3
CDR3 DNA: TGTGCCTGGAGTGTACGATGGGATCAGCCCCAGCATTTT; CDR3 protein: CAWSVRWDQPQHF; D gene: NA; V gene: TRBV30; clone size: NA; J gene: TRBJ1-5
CDR3 DNA: TGCAGCGTTGCAGGGGGCTCTGGAAACACCATATATTTT; CDR3 protein: CSVAGGSGNTIYF; D gene: TRBD1; V gene: TRBV29-1; clone size: NA; J gene: TRBJ1-3
CDR3 DNA: TGCGCCAGCAGCTTGGCCGGGACGAGCGGGGGAGTGGAGTTCTTC; CDR3 protein: CASSLAGTSGGVEFF; D gene: TRBD2; V gene: TRBV5-1; clone size: NA; J gene: TRBJ2-1
CDR3 DNA: TGTGCCAGCAGCTTAATTCCGGACAGGGAGGAAAGGGCCCAGCATTTT; CDR3 protein: CASSLIPDREERAQHF; D gene: TRBD1; V gene: TRBV7-3; clone size: NA; J gene: TRBJ1-5
CDR3 DNA: TGTGCCAGCAGGATTAGGGGGGCGCGGGAGCAGTTCTTC; CDR3 protein: CASRIRGAREQFF; D gene: NA; V gene: TRBV28; clone size: NA; J gene: TRBJ2-1
CDR3 DNA: TGTGCAAGTCGCTTAGCTGGCAGCCACTATGGCTACACCTTC; CDR3 protein: CASRLAGSHYGYTF; D gene: NA; V gene: TRBV12-2; clone size: NA; J gene: TRBJ1-2
CDR3 DNA: TGTGCCAGCAGCTTAATGTTTGGTCGGTTGGATGATACGCAGTATTTT; CDR3 protein: CASSLMFGRLDDTQYF; D gene: NA; V gene: TRBV7-6; clone size: NA; J gene: TRBJ2-3
CDR3 DNA: TGTGCCAGCAGCCCATCCCGGCCGGGACAGCGGTCCTACGAGCAGTACTTC; CDR3 protein: CASSPSRPGQRSYEQYF; D gene: TRBD1; V gene: TRBV28; clone size: few; J gene: TRBJ2-7
CDR3 DNA: TGTGCCAGCTCACCGGCTAGCCCAAGCACAGATACGCAGTATTTT; CDR3 protein: CASSPASPSTDTQYF; D gene: NA; V gene: TRBV18; clone size: NA; J gene: TRBJ2-3
CDR3 DNA: TGTGCCACCAGCAGCTTCGGACACTCCTACAATGAGCAGTTCTTC; CDR3 protein: CATSSFGHSYNEQFF; D gene: NA; V gene: TRBV15; clone size: NA; J gene: TRBJ2-1
CDR3 DNA: TGTGCCAGCAGCCACGGGACCTCCGGATGGGAGACCCAGTACTTC; CDR3 protein: CASSHGTSGWETQYF; D gene: NA; V gene: TRBV7-9; clone size: NA; J gene: TRBJ2-5
CDR3 DNA: TGTGCCACCACGAGGGACTTATCCTACGAGCAGTACTTC; CDR3 protein: CATTRDLSYEQYF; D gene: NA; V gene: TRBV6-1; clone size: few; J gene: TRBJ2-7
CDR3 DNA: TGCGCCAGCAGCCTGTCAGCGGGAGTGGGTCCAGAGGGAGATACGCAGTATTTT; CDR3 protein: CASSLSAGVGPEGDTQYF; D gene: TRBD2; V gene: TRBV5-1; clone size: once; J gene: TRBJ2-3
CDR3 DNA: TGTGCCAGCAGCTTAACTAGAGGGGCCGGGGAGCTGTTTTTT; CDR3 protein: CASSLTRGAGELFF; D gene: NA; V gene: TRBV11-2; clone size: NA; J gene: TRBJ2-2
CDR3 DNA: TGTGCCAGCAGTCTTGCGGGAGCAGGGGGCCGCTACGAGCAGTACTTC; CDR3 protein: CASSLAGAGGRYEQYF; D gene: NA; V gene: TRBV28; clone size: medium-sized; J gene: TRBJ2-7
CDR3 DNA: TGTGCCAGCTCATCCGGGACGACCTACGAGCAGTACTTC; CDR3 protein: CASSSGTTYEQYF; D gene: NA; V gene: TRBV18; clone size: NA; J gene: TRBJ2-7
CDR3 DNA: TGTGCCAGCAGTTACTTCCCAGGGAACTATGGCTACACCTTC; CDR3 protein: CASSYFPGNYGYTF; D gene: NA; V gene: TRBV6-6; clone size: many; J gene: TRBJ1-2
CDR3 DNA: TGCGCCAGCAGTTCGCAACAAAGTCGGGCCAACGTCCTGACTTTC; CDR3 protein: CASSSQQSRANVLTF; D gene: NA; V gene: TRBV23-1; clone size: NA; J gene: TRBJ2-6
CDR3 DNA: TGTGCCAGCAGCTTCCGAGGTGGACTAGCGGGACTCTACGAGCAGTACTTC; CDR3 protein: CASSFRGGLAGLYEQYF; D gene: TRBD2; V gene: TRBV5-4; clone size: NA; J gene: TRBJ2-7
CDR3 DNA: TGTGCCAGCAGTGAAGTAAGAAATAGCAATCAGCCCCAGCATTTT; CDR3 protein: CASSEVRNSNQPQHF; D gene: NA; V gene: TRBV6-1; clone size: medium-sized; J gene: TRBJ1-5
CDR3 DNA: TGTGCCAGCTCACCAGGGTTGGGTGAGCAGTTCTTC; CDR3 protein: CASSPGLGEQFF; D gene: NA; V gene: TRBV18; clone size: NA; J gene: TRBJ2-1
CDR3 DNA: TGTGCCAGCAGAGCTAGCGGGAGTCGAAACGAGCAGTACTTC; CDR3 protein: CASRASGSRNEQYF; D gene: TRBD2; V gene: TRBV6-6; clone size: few; J gene: TRBJ2-7
CDR3 DNA: TGTGCCAGCAGCTCAGAAGGGACCCCTTACCCCTACGAGCAGTACTTC; CDR3 protein: CASSSEGTPYPYEQYF; D gene: NA; V gene: TRBV5-8; clone size: medium-sized; J gene: TRBJ2-7
CDR3 DNA: TGTGCCAGCAGCTTAGGAGGGACTAGCGGGAGTAATGAGCAGTTCTTC; CDR3 protein: CASSLGGTSGSNEQFF; D gene: TRBD2; V gene: TRBV11-2; clone size: NA; J gene: TRBJ2-1
CDR3 DNA: TGTGCCAGCAGAATCATTGGAAATACAGATACGCAGTATTTT; CDR3 protein: CASRIIGNTDTQYF; D gene: NA; V gene: TRBV6-6; clone size: few; J gene: TRBJ2-3
CDR3 DNA: TGTGCCAGCAGCGTAGGGGGACAGAGGATTTATGGCTACACCTTC; CDR3 protein: CASSVGGQRIYGYTF; D gene: TRBD1; V gene: TRBV9; clone size: few; J gene: TRBJ1-2
CDR3 DNA: TGTGCCAGCAGTGGGGACACAGATACGCAGTATTTT; CDR3 protein: CASSGDTDTQYF; D gene: NA; V gene: TRBV2; clone size: NA; J gene: TRBJ2-3